The rows below give T cell receptor beta chains drawn from one sample of a study of T cell repertoires in cytomegalovirus infection. Each CDR3 protein is one row after TCRdb ran MiXCR on the reads. The profile shows about 770,000 distinct CDR3 sequences, around 29% of them singletons. Their antigen targets remain unknown. Sequenced material: cultured CD8+ T cells from PBMCs, taken from culture after CMV antigen stimulation. These TCRs come from a human donor in good health (CMV status not recorded). Some clones in this sample may be carry-over from other donors' samples. Both conserved end residues are part of each CDR3. D genes are given only for firm matches. The size field is filled for only some rows; it gives once, few, many or a size class.

CATFTRDEQYF	TGTGCCACCTTCACAAGGGACGAGCAGTACTTC	.	TRBV27	.	TRBJ2-7
CASSRVEGQPVNSPLHF	TGTGCCAGTAGCCGCGTCGAGGGACAGCCCGTAAATTCACCCCTCCACTTT	few	TRBV19	TRBD1	TRBJ1-6
CASGSRLAGGSSYNEQFF	TGTGCTAGTGGTTCCCGACTAGCGGGGGGGAGCTCCTACAATGAGCAGTTCTTC	.	TRBV12-5	TRBD2	TRBJ2-1
CASSQVAKNIQYF	TGTGCCAGCAGTCAGGTAGCCAAAAACATTCAGTACTTC	.	TRBV27	.	TRBJ2-4
CSVELRRGYTF	TGCAGCGTTGAATTAAGAAGGGGCTACACCTTC	few	TRBV29-1	.	TRBJ1-2
CASSNLSRRNTEAFF	TGTGCCAGTAGTAACTTATCCCGGAGGAACACTGAAGCTTTCTTT	.	TRBV19	.	TRBJ1-1
CARRGIQDTQYF	TGTGCCCGAAGGGGGATCCAAGATACGCAGTATTTT	few	TRBV2	.	TRBJ2-3
CASSLDRTGELFF	TGTGCTAGCAGCTTAGACAGAACCGGGGAGCTGTTTTTT	many	TRBV7-9	.	TRBJ2-2
CASSLGATDSTEAFF	TGTGCCAGCAGCTTGGGGGCAACGGATAGCACTGAAGCTTTCTTT	.	TRBV5-6	.	TRBJ1-1
CASSDLPGFSTDTQYF	TGTGCCAGCAGTGACCTGCCGGGGTTCAGCACAGATACGCAGTATTTT	.	TRBV25-1	.	TRBJ2-3
CASSPGVYNEQFF	TGTGCCAGCAGCCCAGGGGTTTACAATGAGCAGTTCTTC	.	TRBV7-9	.	TRBJ2-1
CASSLEYLHF	TGTGCCAGCAGCTTAGAATATTTGCACTTC	few	TRBV7-9	.	TRBJ1-2